The 28 T cell receptor beta chains below all came from one sample that was sequenced in a study of tissue T cells after allogeneic stem cell transplantation. Time point meaning: mouse harvest day 7 after allogeneic transplant. Each mouse received 10^7 T-cell-depleted marrow cells plus 10^6 splenic CD5+ T cells by tail vein. Profiled with immunoSEQ multiplex PCR; TCRdb holds only in-frame clones, not every one. The sample has several thousand clones, 55% to 60% seen once. Sequencing was performed on spleen. The source is a female BALB/c mouse given C57BL/6 T cells with graft-versus-host disease after an allogeneic hematopoietic cell transplant.

For this clone: Gene names follow the mouse nomenclature. The read ends 1 residue early relative to the CDR3; the germline J gene fills the gap. The chain uses TRBV26 and TRBJ1-2, with D possibly being TRBD1 (6 bases). Germline V gene sequence: CDR1 KGHPV, CDR2 FQNQEV (reference sequence). This CDR3 spans 15 amino acids. V lost 4 bases to trimming and J lost 3 bases, with 15 bases between them. CDR3 sequence: CASSPPQGRDSDYTF. CDR3 DNA (partial): TGTGCCAGCAGTCCCCCTCAGGGGCGGGACTCCGACTACACC.

Concerning this clone itself: Gene names are mouse gene names. Read sequence stops 1 residue before the CDR3 end, and the germline J gene provides the missing end. This chain joins TRBV31 and TRBJ2-7; 11 nucleotides line up with TRBD2. The CDR3 spans 14 residues. The V and J ends lost 1 base and 4 bases, in that order; junction bases with no gene match: 3. Looked up from germline, CDR1 is GKSSPN and CDR2 is SITVG. Incomplete CDR3 DNA: TGTGCCTGGAGTCACGGGACTGGGGGTTATGAACAGTAC. Its translation: CAWSHGTGGYEQY. The whole CDR3 sequence is CAWSHGTGGYEQYF.

With regard to this clone: Mouse germline and gene names are used. The read terminates 1 residue ahead of where the CDR3 ends, so the germline J gene completes it. The rearrangement uses TRBV29 and TRBJ1-1; D unresolved. V was pared by 3 bases and J by 5 bases, with 1 base between. The CDR3 consists of 10 residues. CDR1 is MSHET, CDR2 SYDVDS, per germline. The covered CDR3 bases are TGTGCTAGCAGTTTTACAGAAGTCTTC. It specifies CASSFTEVF. The CDR3 reads in full as CASSFTEVFF.

Note on this clone: The germline and genes are mouse ones. The read ends 1 residue early relative to the CDR3; the germline J gene fills the gap. The chain recombines TRBV13-3 with TRBJ1-4; 7 bases match TRBD1. V was pared by 5 bases and J by 2 bases, with 3 bases of the junction left unmatched. CDR3 size: 14 residues. Germline V lookup: CDR1 NNHDY, CDR2 SYVADS. CDR3 bases read: TGTGCCAGCAGGAGACAGGGCTCCAACGAAAGATTATTT. Translated: CASRRQGSNERLF. The full CDR3 reads CASRRQGSNERLFF.

This clone was seen more than once but under ten times. Gene names and germline refer to mouse. The read terminates 1 residue ahead of where the CDR3 ends, so the germline J gene completes it. The chain employs TRBV15 and TRBJ2-7; possibly TRBD1 for D (5 bases). CDR3 length equals 14 residues. Germline values: CDR1 SGHND, CDR2 FRSKSL. The germline V and J ends were trimmed by 4 bases and 0 bases, with 10 bases remaining between them. CDR3 sequence reads: CASSSDSSSYEQYF. The part of the CDR3 DNA that was read is TGTGCCAGCAGTTCCGACAGCAGCTCCTATGAACAGTAC.

About this clone itself: Gene names follow the mouse nomenclature. Read sequence stops 1 residue before the CDR3 end, and the germline J gene provides the missing end. V and J are TRBV14 and TRBJ2-4; maybe TRBD1 (6 bases). Germline values: CDR1 SGHDT, CDR2 FRDEAV. V lost 1 base, J lost 6 bases, and 6 bases lay in between. This CDR3 comprises 12 residues. The CDR3 loop reads CASSFTGNTLYF. Partial CDR3 DNA: TGTGCCAGCAGTTTCACAGGGAACACCTTGTAC.

A word on this clone: The germline and genes are mouse ones. The read finishes 1 residue shy of the CDR3 end, and the germline J gene is used to complete it. This rearrangement joins TRBV31 to TRBJ1-1; D is ambiguous. Trimming pared 0 bases from V and 1 base from J, leaving 6 bases between. The CDR3 loop spans 13 amino acids. CDR1 is GKSSPN, CDR2 SITVG, per germline. CDR3 DNA, as far as it was read: TGTGCCTGGAGTCTAGAACGGAACACAGAAGTCTTC. It encodes CAWSLERNTEVF. The entire CDR3 protein reads CAWSLERNTEVFF. The full variable domain, rest sourced from reference TRBV31 and TRBJ1-1, is AQTIHQWPVAEIKAVGSPLSLGCTIKGKSSPNLYWYWQATGGTLQQLFYSITVGQVESVVQLNLSASRPKDDQFILSTEKLLLSHSGFYLCAWSLERNTEVFFGKGTRLTVV.

This clone was found a few times. Mouse germline and gene names are used. Read sequence stops 1 residue before the CDR3 end, and the germline J gene provides the missing end. This sequence joins TRBV1 and TRBJ1-5; TRBD1 agrees at 10 bases. Germline V lookup: CDR1 NSQYPW, CDR2 LRSPGD (reference sequence). The junction had 2 bases not matched to a gene; V was cut back by 3 bases and J by 6 bases. The CDR3 runs to 14 residues. The CDR3 bases that were read are TGCACCTGCAGTGCCCGGGACAGGGGCCAGGCTCCGCTT. Protein sequence: CTCSARDRGQAPL. The full CDR3 protein is CTCSARDRGQAPLF.

Regarding this clone: Gene names and germline match the mouse. The read terminates 1 residue ahead of where the CDR3 ends, so the germline J gene completes it. The rearrangement joins TRBV20 to TRBJ1-1; 7 nucleotides agree with TRBD1. This CDR3 has 15 amino acids. Germline loops: CDR1 GFQATS, CDR2 STVNSAI. V lost 1 base and J lost 1; bases outside the gene matches: 6. CDR3 amino acids: CGARGTGAGNTEVFF. CDR3 bases read: TGTGGTGCTAGGGGAACAGGGGCGGGAAACACAGAAGTCTTC.

Note on this clone: Gene and germline names: mouse. The read comes to an end 1 residue before the CDR3 does, leaving the germline J gene to fill in the end. The chain carries TRBV20 and TRBJ2-2; the D gene is possibly TRBD1 (5 bases). The CDR3 runs 13 residues. With 0 bases removed from V and 4 bases from J, the gap between germline ends came to 6 bases. Germline V CDR1 and CDR2: GFQATS, STVNSAI. CDR3 sequence: CGARDQGTGQLYF. Partial CDR3 DNA: TGTGGTGCTAGGGATCAGGGCACCGGGCAGCTCTAC.

This clone occurred a few times. The gene names given are mouse names. Coverage ceases 1 residue before the CDR3 finishes, and the germline J gene fills in the end. The gene calls are TRBV3 and TRBJ2-7, with D possibly called TRBD1 or TRBD2 (5 bases each). Trimming removed 3 bases at V and 3 bases at J, with 9 bases between. The germline CDR1 and CDR2 sequences are SNHLY and FYNGKV (reference sequence). This CDR3 spans 13 amino acids. CDR3 DNA (partial): TGTGCCAGCAGCTTGGGACCGATCTATGAACAGTAC. This codes for CASSLGPIYEQY. The entire CDR3 sequence reads CASSLGPIYEQYF.

On this clone itself: Mouse germline and gene names are used. Sequencing ends 1 residue short of the CDR3 end; the germline J gene provides the rest. V usage is TRBV2 and J usage is TRBJ2-4, with D unresolved. This CDR3 contains 15 residues. V lost 0 bases and J lost 1, with 8 bases in between. Germline V lookup: CDR1 LGHNA, CDR2 YSYQKL. The CDR3 region is CASSQDPDGQNTLYF. The DNA read from the CDR3 is TGTGCCAGCAGCCAAGACCCCGACGGTCAAAACACCTTGTAC.

Note on this clone: Gene names and germline refer to mouse. The read comes to an end 1 residue before the CDR3 does, leaving the germline J gene to fill in the end. The rearrangement uses TRBV13-1 and TRBJ2-1; 10 bases agree with TRBD2. The CDR3 sequence is 15 residues long. V gave up 5 bases and J gave up 3 bases; unmatched junction bases: 5. Germline values: CDR1 NSHNY, CDR2 SYGAGN. The part of the CDR3 DNA that was read is TGTGCCAGCAGCCGGGGACTGGGGCTCTATGCTGAGCAGTTC. Protein: CASSRGLGLYAEQF. The complete CDR3 reads CASSRGLGLYAEQFF.

Concerning this clone: Mouse gene names and germline throughout. The sequence runs out 1 residue before the end of the CDR3; the remainder is reconstructed from the germline J gene. Other DNA sequences in this sample translate to the same CDR3. The gene calls are TRBV3 and TRBJ2-1, with D possibly called TRBD1 or TRBD2 (5 bases each). The germline V gene has CDR1 SNHLY and CDR2 FYNGKV (reference sequence). The CDR3 runs 14 residues. V lost 3 bases to trimming and J lost 1 base, with 7 bases between them. Partial CDR3 DNA: TGTGCCAGCAGCTTGGGACGGAACTATGCTGAGCAGTTC. This gives the protein CASSLGRNYAEQF. In full, the CDR3 reads CASSLGRNYAEQFF.

This clone was seen only a few times. Germline and genes here are mouse. The read ends 1 residue shy of where the CDR3 ends; the end is completed using the germline J gene. The chain has TRBV5 and TRBJ2-5; 7 positions agree with TRBD2. Trimming took 0 bases from V and 2 from J; bases not matched to a gene: 2. CDR1 LGHNA and CDR2 YNLKQL come from the germline V gene (reference sequence). This CDR3 comprises 15 residues. The DNA read from the CDR3 is TGTGCCAGCAGCCAAGACTGGGGGTCCCAAGACACCCAGTAC. This translates into CASSQDWGSQDTQY. Given in full, the CDR3 is CASSQDWGSQDTQYF.

Remarks on this clone: Mouse germline and gene names are used. Coverage ceases 1 residue before the CDR3 finishes, and the germline J gene fills in the end. The V and J genes are TRBV16 and TRBJ2-3; no definite D call. The CDR3 loop spans 14 amino acids. Germline CDR1 and CDR2: SGHSA and FRNQAP. Between the trimmed V and J ends, which lost 0 bases and 0 bases, there was a span of 4 bases. CDR3 DNA (partial): TGTGCAAGCAGCTTAGACACTAGTGCAGAAACGCTGTAT. This encodes CASSLDTSAETLY. The whole CDR3 region reads CASSLDTSAETLYF.

A note on this clone: Gene names denote mouse genes. The observed sequence ends 1 residue before the CDR3 terminus, with the missing tail filled in from the germline J gene. J is TRBJ1-1 and V is TRBV24; D call uncertain. V was shortened by 6 bases and J by 5 bases, with 7 bases between the two germline ends. The V gene's germline CDR1 is KGHTA and CDR2 FRNEEI. CDR3 length: 11 amino acids. The CDR3 loop reads CASSTGTEVFF. The part of the CDR3 DNA that was read is TGTGCCAGCAGCACCGGGACAGAAGTCTTC.

With regard to this clone: The gene names given are mouse names. Read data end 1 residue before the CDR3 end; the end is taken from the germline J gene. The rearrangement joins TRBV15 to TRBJ2-4; 8 bases are a match to TRBD2. V was pared by 6 bases and J by 0 bases, with 5 bases of the junction left unmatched. CDR1 and CDR2 (germline): SGHND, FRSKSL. The CDR3 length is 15 residues. CDR3 bases read: TGTGCCAGCAGGTCTGGGGGGTCGAGTCAAAACACCTTGTAC. It translates to CASRSGGSSQNTLY. In full, the CDR3 reads CASRSGGSSQNTLYF.

A word on this clone: Mouse names are used for the genes. The read terminates 1 residue ahead of where the CDR3 ends, so the germline J gene completes it. This chain joins TRBV1 and TRBJ1-2; no firm D call. CDR1 is NSQYPW and CDR2 is LRSPGD in the germline V gene (reference sequence). CDR3 length: 13 residues. The ends were cut back, 3 bases at V and 1 base at J, with 6 bases in the middle. The sequenced part of the CDR3 DNA is TGCACCTGCAGTGCGTCAAAAAACTCCGACTACACC. Protein: CTCSASKNSDYT. The entire CDR3 protein reads CTCSASKNSDYTF.

With regard to this clone: Gene names refer to mouse genes. The read terminates 1 residue ahead of where the CDR3 ends, so the germline J gene completes it. V usage is TRBV29 and J usage is TRBJ1-6; the D is unclear. TRBJ1-6 is identified as an open reading frame with a role that is uncertain. The CDR3 is made up of 16 amino acids. Germline assignment: CDR1 MSHET and CDR2 SYDVDS. Trimming removed 5 bases from V and 0 bases from J, with 11 bases in between. The CDR3 sequence is CASSPARVSYNSPLYF. The sequenced CDR3 bases are TGTGCTAGCAGTCCCGCACGGGTTTCCTATAATTCGCCCCTCTAC.

This clone has only a few counts. The gene names given are mouse names. The CDR3 is cut off 1 residue early in the read; its end comes from the germline J gene. The chain joins TRBV3 to TRBJ2-7; 13 bases are a match to TRBD2. Germline V gene data show CDR1 as SNHLY and CDR2 as FYNGKV (reference sequence). The CDR3 runs 15 residues. V was pared by 1 base and J by 4 bases, with 1 base of the junction left unmatched. This chain's CDR3 is CASSLGGLGGYEQYF. The sequenced part of the CDR3 DNA is TGTGCCAGCAGCTTAGGGGGACTGGGGGGGTATGAACAGTAC.

In the case of this clone: Mouse germline and gene names are used. The read finishes 1 residue shy of the CDR3 end, and the germline J gene is used to complete it. V usage is TRBV13-1 and J usage is TRBJ2-7; 14 bases line up with TRBD2. This CDR3 contains 15 residues. The germline V gene has CDR1 NSHNY and CDR2 SYGAGN. The junction had 4 bases not matched to a gene; V was cut back by 2 bases and J by 6 bases. CDR3 in amino acids: CASSEGGLGGREQYF. CDR3 bases read: TGTGCCAGCAGTGAGGGGGGACTGGGGGGGCGTGAACAGTAC.

Comments on this clone: Each gene name is a mouse one. The read terminates 1 residue before the CDR3 end, so the remaining end is supplied by the germline J gene. This rearrangement joins TRBV12-2 to TRBJ2-5; 8 nucleotides agree with TRBD2. Germline assignment: CDR1 SGHLS and CDR2 HYDKME. The CDR3 consists of 15 residues. The ends lost 0 bases at V and 1 base at J; junction bases unmatched: 2. The sequenced CDR3 bases are TGTGCCAGCTCTCTCGGGGGGGGCCACCAAGACACCCAGTAC. Translated: CASSLGGGHQDTQY. The full CDR3 protein reads CASSLGGGHQDTQYF.

Only one count was recorded for this clone. The gene names here belong to mouse. Sequencing ends 1 residue short of the CDR3 end; the germline J gene provides the rest. V and J are TRBV29 and TRBJ1-1; a weak D match, TRBD1 (6 bases). Trimming pared 2 bases from V and 4 bases from J, leaving 8 bases between. CDR1 MSHET and CDR2 SYDVDS come from the germline V gene. The CDR3 consists of 13 residues. The CDR3 bases that were read are TGTGCTAGCAGTTTAAACAGGGCCACAGAAGTCTTC. Amino acids: CASSLNRATEVF. Given in full, the CDR3 is CASSLNRATEVFF.

On this clone: The genes and germline here are from mouse. The observed sequence ends 1 residue before the CDR3 terminus, with the missing tail filled in from the germline J gene. This chain links TRBV16 with TRBJ1-5; no clear D. V was trimmed by 1 base and J by 8 bases, leaving 9 bases between them. The V gene's germline CDR1 is SGHSA and CDR2 FRNQAP. The CDR3 is 13 residues long. CDR3 bases read: TGTGCAAGCAGCTTAGGGGAGGAGGAGGCTCCGCTT. This sequence encodes CASSLGEEEAPL. The whole CDR3 is CASSLGEEEAPLF.

This clone was seen a single time. Gene names refer to mouse genes. The observed sequence ends 1 residue before the CDR3 terminus, with the missing tail filled in from the germline J gene. J is TRBJ2-5 and V is TRBV23. The CDR3 extends over 13 amino acids. Germline V gives CDR1 KGHTA, CDR2 FQNQQP. The CDR3 reads CSSSRRIQDTQYF. The CDR3 DNA, read in part, is TGCTCCAGCAGTCGTCGCATCCAAGACACCCAGTAC.

A note on this clone: The germline and genes are mouse ones. Read sequence stops 1 residue before the CDR3 end, and the germline J gene provides the missing end. The chain employs TRBV14 and TRBJ1-3; D gene unclear. CDR3 size: 12 residues. Between the trimmed V and J ends, which lost 4 bases and 1 base, there was a span of 3 bases. Germline V gene data show CDR1 as SGHDT and CDR2 as FRDEAV. CDR3 loop: CASSASGNTLYF. The sequenced part of the CDR3 DNA is TGTGCCAGCAGTGCATCTGGAAATACGCTCTAT.

Points on this clone: Gene names and germline refer to mouse. The read ends 1 residue shy of where the CDR3 ends; the end is completed using the germline J gene. This chain joins TRBV3 and TRBJ2-3; possible D gene TRBD2, 6 bases. Germline V lookup: CDR1 SNHLY, CDR2 FYNGKV (reference sequence). The CDR3 is 15 amino acids. The V end was cut by 5 bases, the J end by 0 bases, with 12 bases between. The CDR3: CASSPGTYSAETLYF. CDR3 bases read: TGTGCCAGCAGCCCCGGGACTTATAGTGCAGAAACGCTGTAT.